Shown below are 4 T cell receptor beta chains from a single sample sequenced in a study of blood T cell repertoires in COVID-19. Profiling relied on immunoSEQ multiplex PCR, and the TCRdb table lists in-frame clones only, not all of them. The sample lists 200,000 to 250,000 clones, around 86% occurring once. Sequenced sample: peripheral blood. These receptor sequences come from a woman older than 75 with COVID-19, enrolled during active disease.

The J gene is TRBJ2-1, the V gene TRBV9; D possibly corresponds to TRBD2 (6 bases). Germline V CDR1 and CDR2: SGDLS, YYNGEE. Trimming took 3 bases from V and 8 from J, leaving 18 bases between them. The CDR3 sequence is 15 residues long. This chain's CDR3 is CASSASAVYRDEQFF. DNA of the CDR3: TGTGCCAGCAGCGCTAGCGCGGTGTATCGGGATGAGCAGTTCTTC.

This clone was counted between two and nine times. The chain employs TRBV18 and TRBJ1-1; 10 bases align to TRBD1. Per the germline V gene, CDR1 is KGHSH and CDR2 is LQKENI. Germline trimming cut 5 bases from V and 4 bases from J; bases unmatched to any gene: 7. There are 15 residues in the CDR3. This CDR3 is CASSASGQGITEAFF. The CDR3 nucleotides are TGTGCCAGCTCAGCATCGGGACAGGGGATCACTGAAGCTTTCTTT.

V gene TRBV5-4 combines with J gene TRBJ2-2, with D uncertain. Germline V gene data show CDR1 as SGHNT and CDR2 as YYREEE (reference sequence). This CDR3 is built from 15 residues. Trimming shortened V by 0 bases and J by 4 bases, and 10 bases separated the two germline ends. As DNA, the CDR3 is TGTGCCAGCAGCTTGGTTCATTCAGGCACCGGGGAGCTGTTTTTT. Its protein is CASSLVHSGTGELFF.

The CDR3 DNA reads TGTGCCAGCAGCTTAGTACCGGGACTATTGATCTACGAGCAGTACTTC. Translating it yields CASSLVPGLLIYEQYF. This chain connects TRBV11-3 to TRBJ2-7, with 7 nucleotides matching TRBD2. The junction had 9 bases not matched to a gene; V was cut back by 1 base and J by 3 bases. Germline assignment: CDR1 SGHNT and CDR2 YENEEA. The CDR3 runs to 16 residues.